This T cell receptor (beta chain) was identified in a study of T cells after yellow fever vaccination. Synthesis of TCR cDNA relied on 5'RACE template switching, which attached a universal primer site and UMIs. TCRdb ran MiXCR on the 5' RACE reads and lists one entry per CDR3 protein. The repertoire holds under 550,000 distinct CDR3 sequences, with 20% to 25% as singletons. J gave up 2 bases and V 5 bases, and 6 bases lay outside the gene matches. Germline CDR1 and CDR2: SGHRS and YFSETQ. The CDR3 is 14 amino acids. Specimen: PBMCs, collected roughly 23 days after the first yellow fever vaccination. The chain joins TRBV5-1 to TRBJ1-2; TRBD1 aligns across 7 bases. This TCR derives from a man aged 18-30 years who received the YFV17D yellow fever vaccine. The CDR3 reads CASRRPGQNYGYTF. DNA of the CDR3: TGCGCCAGCAGACGACCGGGACAGAACTATGGCTACACCTTC.